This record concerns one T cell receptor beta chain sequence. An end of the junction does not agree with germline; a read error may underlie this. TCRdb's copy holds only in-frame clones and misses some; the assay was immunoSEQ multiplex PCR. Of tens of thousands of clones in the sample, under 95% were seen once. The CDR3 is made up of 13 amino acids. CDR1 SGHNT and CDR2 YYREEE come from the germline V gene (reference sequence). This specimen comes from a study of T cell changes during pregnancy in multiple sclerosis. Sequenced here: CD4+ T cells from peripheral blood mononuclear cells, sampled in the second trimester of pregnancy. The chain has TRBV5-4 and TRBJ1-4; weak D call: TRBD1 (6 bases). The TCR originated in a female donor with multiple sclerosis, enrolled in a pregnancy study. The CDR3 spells CASSWDNHEKLFF. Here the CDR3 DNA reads TGTGCTAGCAGCTGGGACAACCACGAAAAACTGTTTTTT. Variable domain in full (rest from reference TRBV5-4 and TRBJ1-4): ETGVTQSPTHLIKTRGQQVTLRCSSQSGHNTVSWYQQALGQGPQFIFQYYREEENGRGNFPPRFSGLQFPNYSSELNVNALELDDSALYLCASSWDNHEKLFFGSGTQLSVL.